This note documents a single TCR beta chain sequence. This entry comes from a study of PD-L1 blockade in urothelial cancer. The data were produced by immunoSEQ multiplex PCR, yet TCRdb's version contains in-frame clones alone and is incomplete. This table has more than 85,000 clones, around 86% appearing once. Time point noted: pretreatment peripheral blood. The source of this sequence is a man aged 55 to 70 with urothelial cancer. Sequencing used PBMCs, obtained around atezolizumab (anti-PD-L1) treatment.

The CDR3: CASSEIPNQPQHF. In nucleotides, the CDR3 is TGTGCCAGCAGTGAAATCCCGAATCAGCCCCAGCATTTT. The rearrangement uses TRBV2 and TRBJ1-5; D call uncertain. CDR1 SNHLY and CDR2 FYNNEI come from the germline V gene. The CDR3 runs to 13 residues. Trimming took off 2 bases at V and 4 bases at J, with 6 bases between the two ends.